This TCR beta chain was observed in a study of T cell repertoires in cytomegalovirus infection (dated 2019 in TCRdb). Some background on the complete study: Peptide stimulations targeted recently identified HLA-C-restricted CMV epitopes, whose presentation resists viral immunomodulation, together with well-studied HLA-B-restricted epitopes. Donor HLA type was relevant to the analysis, because carriage of CMV infection together with the matching HLA type was indicated by public TCR beta signatures. Paper-wide results and their limitations: The ex vivo response was dominated by HLA-C-restricted CMV-specific TCR beta clonotypes, and the single most frequent clonotype in two of eight donors was supplied by these HLA-C-restricted clonotypes. Cumulative frequency of public TCR beta family members discriminated carriers of CMV infection plus the relevant HLA type in this cohort and an independent approximately 350-donor cohort.

A remark on this clonotype: Its antigen is not yet known. No much larger clonotype is one base removed from it; base qualities were not supplied.

TCRdb names Illumina HiSeq 1500 as the instrument used. Through fastp at Q25 and MiXCR, TCRdb rebuilt clones from the public reads, retaining in-frame beta chains. A single entry per CDR3 protein holds the most common genes and DNA from its merged rows. The table for this sample lists 450,000 to 550,000 distinct CDR3 sequences; approximately 40% of them were counted only once. Around 44% of the sample is in the top ten clones. This specimen's treatment or condition label, interpreted: in vitro stimulation with specific CMV peptide epitopes to enrich CMV-specific T cells. The TCR was taken from a human donor in good health (CMV status not recorded). Some clones in this sample may be carry-over from other donors' samples. Sequencing used cultured PBMCs, obtained from culture after CMV antigen stimulation.

The CDR3 region has the sequence CASSPTGRGYTF. The DNA sequence is as follows: TGTGCCAGCAGCCCCACGGGTCGAGGCTACACCTTC. In this chain, TRBV27 is recombined with TRBJ1-2; no D gene is confidently identified. CDR1 and CDR2, looked up from the germline V gene (reference sequence), are MNHEY and SMNVEV. V was cut back by 6 bases and J by 8 bases, leaving a gap of 13 bases between them. The CDR3 sequence holds 12 residues, the cysteine and phenylalanine included. The only DNA kept is the CDR3, 36 bases in frame from the first base.